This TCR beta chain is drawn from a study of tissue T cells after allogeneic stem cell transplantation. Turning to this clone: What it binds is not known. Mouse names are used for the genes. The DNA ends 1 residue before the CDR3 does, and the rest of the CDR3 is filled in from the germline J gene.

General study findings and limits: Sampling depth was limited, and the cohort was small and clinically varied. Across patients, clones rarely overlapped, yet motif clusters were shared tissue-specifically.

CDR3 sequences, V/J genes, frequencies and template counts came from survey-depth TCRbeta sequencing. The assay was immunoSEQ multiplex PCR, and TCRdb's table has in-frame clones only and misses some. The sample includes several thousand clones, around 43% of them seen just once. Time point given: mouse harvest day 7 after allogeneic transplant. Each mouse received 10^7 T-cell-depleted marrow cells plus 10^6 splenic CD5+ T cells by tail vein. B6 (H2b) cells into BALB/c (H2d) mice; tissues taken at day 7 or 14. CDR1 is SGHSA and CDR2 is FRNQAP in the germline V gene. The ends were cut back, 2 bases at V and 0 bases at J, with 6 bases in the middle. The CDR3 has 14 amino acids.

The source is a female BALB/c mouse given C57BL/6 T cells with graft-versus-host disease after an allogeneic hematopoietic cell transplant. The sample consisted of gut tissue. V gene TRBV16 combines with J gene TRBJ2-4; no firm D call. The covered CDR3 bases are TGTGCAAGCAGCTTACAGGCCAGTCAAAACACCTTGTAC. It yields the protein CASSLQASQNTLY. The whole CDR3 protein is CASSLQASQNTLYF.